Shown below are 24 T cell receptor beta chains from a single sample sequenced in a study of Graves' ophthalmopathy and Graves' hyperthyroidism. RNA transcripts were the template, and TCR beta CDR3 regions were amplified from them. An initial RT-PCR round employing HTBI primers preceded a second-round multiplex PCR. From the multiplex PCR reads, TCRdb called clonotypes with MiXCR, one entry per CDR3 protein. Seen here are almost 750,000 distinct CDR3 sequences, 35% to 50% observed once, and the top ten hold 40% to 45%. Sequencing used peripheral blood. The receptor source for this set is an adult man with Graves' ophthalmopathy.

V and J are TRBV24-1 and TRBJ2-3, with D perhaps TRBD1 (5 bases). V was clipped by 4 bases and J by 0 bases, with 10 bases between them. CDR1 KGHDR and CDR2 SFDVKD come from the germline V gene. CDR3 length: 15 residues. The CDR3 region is CATSDPTGSTDTQYF. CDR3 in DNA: TGTGCCACCAGTGACCCTACAGGAAGCACAGATACGCAGTATTTT.

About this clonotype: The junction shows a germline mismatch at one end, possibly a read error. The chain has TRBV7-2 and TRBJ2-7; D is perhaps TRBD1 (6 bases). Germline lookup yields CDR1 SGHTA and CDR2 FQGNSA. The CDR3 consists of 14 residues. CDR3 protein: CASTLGAGAKEQYF. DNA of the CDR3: TGTGCCAGCACCTTAGGGGCAGGGGCCAAAGAGCAGTACTTC.

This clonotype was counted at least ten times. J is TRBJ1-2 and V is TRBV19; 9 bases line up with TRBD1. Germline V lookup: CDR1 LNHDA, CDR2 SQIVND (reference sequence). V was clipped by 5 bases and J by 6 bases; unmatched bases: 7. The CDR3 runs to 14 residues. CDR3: CASSPGQGKNGYTF. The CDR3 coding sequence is TGTGCCAGTAGTCCCGGACAGGGGAAGAATGGCTACACCTTC.

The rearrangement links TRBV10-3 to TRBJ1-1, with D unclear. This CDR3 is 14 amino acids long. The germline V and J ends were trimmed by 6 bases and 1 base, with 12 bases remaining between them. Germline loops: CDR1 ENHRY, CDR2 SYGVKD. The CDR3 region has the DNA TGTGCCATCAGGATGGCGGAGACGAACACTGAAGCTTTCTTT. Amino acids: CAIRMAETNTEAFF.

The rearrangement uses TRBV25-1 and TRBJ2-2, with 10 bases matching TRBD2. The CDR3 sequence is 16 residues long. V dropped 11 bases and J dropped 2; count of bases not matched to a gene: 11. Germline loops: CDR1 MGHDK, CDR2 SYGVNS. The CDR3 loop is CALSPSGGLNTGELFF. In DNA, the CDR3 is TGTGCCTTAAGTCCTAGCGGGGGCCTTAACACCGGGGAGCTGTTTTTT.

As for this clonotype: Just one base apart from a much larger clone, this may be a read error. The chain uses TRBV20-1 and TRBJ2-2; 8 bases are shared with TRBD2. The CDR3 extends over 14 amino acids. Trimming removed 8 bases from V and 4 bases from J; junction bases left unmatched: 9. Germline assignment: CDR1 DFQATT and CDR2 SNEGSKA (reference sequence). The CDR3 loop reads CSTVTGGSTGELFF. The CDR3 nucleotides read TGCAGTACTGTGACGGGAGGGAGCACCGGGGAGCTGTTTTTT.

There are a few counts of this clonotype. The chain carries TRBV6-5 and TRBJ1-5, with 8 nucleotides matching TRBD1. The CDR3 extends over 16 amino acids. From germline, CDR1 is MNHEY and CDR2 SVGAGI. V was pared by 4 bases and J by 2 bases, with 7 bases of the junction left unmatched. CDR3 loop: CASSSDRGWGNQPQHF. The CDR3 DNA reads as TGTGCCAGCAGTTCAGACAGGGGATGGGGCAATCAGCCCCAGCATTTT.

The CDR3 is CSASRVGVNSPLHF. The CDR3 coding sequence is TGCAGTGCTTCCCGGGTCGGGGTAAATTCACCCCTCCACTTT. The V gene is TRBV20-1, the J gene TRBJ1-6; D is undetermined. Germline V gene data show CDR1 as DFQATT and CDR2 as SNEGSKA (reference sequence). V was trimmed by 5 bases and J by 7 bases, leaving 15 bases between them. The CDR3 covers 14 residues.

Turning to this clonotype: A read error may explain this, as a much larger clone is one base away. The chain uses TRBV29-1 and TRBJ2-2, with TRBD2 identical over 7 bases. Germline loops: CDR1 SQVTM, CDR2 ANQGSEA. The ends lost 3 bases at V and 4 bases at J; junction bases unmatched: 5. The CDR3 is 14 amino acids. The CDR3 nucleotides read TGCAGCGTTGATACGAGCGGGACCACCGGGGAGCTGTTTTTT. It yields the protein CSVDTSGTTGELFF.

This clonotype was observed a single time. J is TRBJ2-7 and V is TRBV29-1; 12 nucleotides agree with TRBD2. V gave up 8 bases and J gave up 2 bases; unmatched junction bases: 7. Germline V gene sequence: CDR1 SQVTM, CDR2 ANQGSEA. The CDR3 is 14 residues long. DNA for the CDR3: TGCAGCAGTGCACTAGCGGGGGGCACCTACGAGCAGTACTTC. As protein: CSSALAGGTYEQYF.

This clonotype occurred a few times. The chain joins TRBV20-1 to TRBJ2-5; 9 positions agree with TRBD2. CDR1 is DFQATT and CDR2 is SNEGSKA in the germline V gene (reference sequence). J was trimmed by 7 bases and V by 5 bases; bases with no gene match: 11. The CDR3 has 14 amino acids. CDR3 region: CSADRRGGQGTQYF. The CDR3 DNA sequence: TGCAGTGCTGACAGGCGGGGGGGCCAGGGGACCCAGTACTTC.

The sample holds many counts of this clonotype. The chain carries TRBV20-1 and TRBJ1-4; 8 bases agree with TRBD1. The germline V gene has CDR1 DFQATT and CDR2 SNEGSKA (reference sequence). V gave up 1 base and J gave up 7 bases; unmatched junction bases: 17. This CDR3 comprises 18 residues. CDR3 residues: CSARGIGPNDRGGEKLFF. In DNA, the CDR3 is TGCAGTGCTAGAGGTATAGGCCCCAATGACAGGGGAGGTGAAAAACTGTTTTTT.

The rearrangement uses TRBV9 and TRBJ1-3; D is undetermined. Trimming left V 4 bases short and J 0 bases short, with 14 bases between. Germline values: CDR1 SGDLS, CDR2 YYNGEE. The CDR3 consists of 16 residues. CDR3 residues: CASSNGLSGSGNTIYF. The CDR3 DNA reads TGTGCCAGCAGCAACGGACTTTCCGGCTCTGGAAACACCATATATTTT.

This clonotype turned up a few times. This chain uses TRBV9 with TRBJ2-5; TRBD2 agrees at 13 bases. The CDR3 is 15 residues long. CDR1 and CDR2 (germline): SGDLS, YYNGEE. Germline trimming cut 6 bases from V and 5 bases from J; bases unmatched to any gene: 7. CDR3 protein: CASTGTSGEGETQYF. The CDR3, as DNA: TGTGCCAGCACTGGGACTAGCGGGGAGGGGGAGACCCAGTACTTC.

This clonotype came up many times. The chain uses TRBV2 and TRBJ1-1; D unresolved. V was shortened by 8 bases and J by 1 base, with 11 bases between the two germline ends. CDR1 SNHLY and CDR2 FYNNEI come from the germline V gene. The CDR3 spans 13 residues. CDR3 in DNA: TGTGCCAGCGCCCTGAGGTCGAACACTGAAGCTTTCTTT. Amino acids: CASALRSNTEAFF.

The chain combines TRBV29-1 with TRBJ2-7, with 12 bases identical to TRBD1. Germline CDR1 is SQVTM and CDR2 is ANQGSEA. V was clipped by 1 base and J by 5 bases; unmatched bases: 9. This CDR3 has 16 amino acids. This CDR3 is CSVEGWGTGGQNEQYF. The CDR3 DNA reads TGCAGCGTTGAAGGTTGGGGGACAGGGGGCCAAAACGAGCAGTACTTC.

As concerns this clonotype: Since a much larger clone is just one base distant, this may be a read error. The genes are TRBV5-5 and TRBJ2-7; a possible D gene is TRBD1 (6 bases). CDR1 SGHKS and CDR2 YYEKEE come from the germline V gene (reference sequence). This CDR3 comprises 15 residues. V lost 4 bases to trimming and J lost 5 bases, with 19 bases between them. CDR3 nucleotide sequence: TGTGCCAGCAGCGACCCGGGCAGGGGAACCGACGAGCAGTACTTC. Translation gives CASSDPGRGTDEQYF. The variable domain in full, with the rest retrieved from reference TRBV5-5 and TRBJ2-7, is DAGVTQSPTHLIKTRGQQVTLRCSPISGHKSVSWYQQVLGQGPQFIFQYYEKEERGRGNFPDRFSARQFPNYSSELNVNALLLGDSALYLCASSDPGRGTDEQYFGPGTRLTVT.

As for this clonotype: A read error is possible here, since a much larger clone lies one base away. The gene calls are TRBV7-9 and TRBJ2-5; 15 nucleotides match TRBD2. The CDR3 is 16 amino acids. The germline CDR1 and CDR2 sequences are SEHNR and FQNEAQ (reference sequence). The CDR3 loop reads CASSPIGLAGGETQHF. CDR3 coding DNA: TGTGCCAGCAGCCCAATAGGACTAGCGGGAGGGGAGACCCAGCACTTC.

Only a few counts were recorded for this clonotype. CDR3 in DNA: TGTGCCAGCAGCTTAGGGGCAGTCTTTGGGGAGACCCAGTACTTC. The encoded protein is CASSLGAVFGETQYF. The rearrangement uses TRBV11-2 and TRBJ2-5; D not certain. The ends were cut back, 1 base at V and 5 bases at J, with 14 bases in the middle. The CDR3 extends over 15 amino acids. Germline V gives CDR1 SGHAT, CDR2 FQNNGV.

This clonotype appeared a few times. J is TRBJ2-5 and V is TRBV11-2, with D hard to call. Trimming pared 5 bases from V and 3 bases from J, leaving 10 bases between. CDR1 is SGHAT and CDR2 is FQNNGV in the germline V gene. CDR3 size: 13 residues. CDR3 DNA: TGTGCCAGCAGCCAAATGGCAAAAGAGACCCAGTACTTC. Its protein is CASSQMAKETQYF.

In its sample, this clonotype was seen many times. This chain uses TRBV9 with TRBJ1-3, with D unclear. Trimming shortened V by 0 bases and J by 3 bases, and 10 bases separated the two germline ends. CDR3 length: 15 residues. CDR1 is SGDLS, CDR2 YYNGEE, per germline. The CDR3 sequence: CASSVVGAYGNTIYF. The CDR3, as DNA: TGTGCCAGCAGCGTAGTGGGAGCCTATGGAAACACCATATATTTT.

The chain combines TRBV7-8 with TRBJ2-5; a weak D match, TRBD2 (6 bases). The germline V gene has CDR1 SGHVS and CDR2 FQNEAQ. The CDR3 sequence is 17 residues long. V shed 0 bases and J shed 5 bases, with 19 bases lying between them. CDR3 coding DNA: TGTGCCAGCAGCTTAGCTGGTTGGAGGGGAATGTGGGAGACCCAGTACTTC. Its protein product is CASSLAGWRGMWETQYF.

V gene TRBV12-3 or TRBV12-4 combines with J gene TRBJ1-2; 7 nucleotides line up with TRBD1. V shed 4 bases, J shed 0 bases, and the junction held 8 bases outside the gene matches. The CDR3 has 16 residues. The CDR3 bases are TGTGCCAGCAGTTCTGGGACAGAAAAAGCTAACTATGGCTACACCTTC. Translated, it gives CASSSGTEKANYGYTF.

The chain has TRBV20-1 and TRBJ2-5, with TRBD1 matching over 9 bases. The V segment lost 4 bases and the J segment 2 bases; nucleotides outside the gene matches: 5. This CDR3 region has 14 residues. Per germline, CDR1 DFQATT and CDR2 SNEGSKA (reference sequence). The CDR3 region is CSAIGTGYQETQYF. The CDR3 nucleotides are TGCAGTGCTATAGGGACAGGGTATCAAGAGACCCAGTACTTC.